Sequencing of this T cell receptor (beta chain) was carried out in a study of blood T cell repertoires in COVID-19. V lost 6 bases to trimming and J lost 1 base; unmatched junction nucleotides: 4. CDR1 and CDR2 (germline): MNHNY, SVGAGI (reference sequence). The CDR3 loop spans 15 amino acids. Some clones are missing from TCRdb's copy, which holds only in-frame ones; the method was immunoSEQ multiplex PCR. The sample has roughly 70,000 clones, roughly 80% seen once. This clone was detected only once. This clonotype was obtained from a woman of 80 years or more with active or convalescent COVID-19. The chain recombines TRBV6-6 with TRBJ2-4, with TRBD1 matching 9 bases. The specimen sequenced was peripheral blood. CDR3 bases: TGTGCCAGCAGACAGGGGGCGGTGGCCAAAAACATTCAGTACTTC. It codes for CASRQGAVAKNIQYF.